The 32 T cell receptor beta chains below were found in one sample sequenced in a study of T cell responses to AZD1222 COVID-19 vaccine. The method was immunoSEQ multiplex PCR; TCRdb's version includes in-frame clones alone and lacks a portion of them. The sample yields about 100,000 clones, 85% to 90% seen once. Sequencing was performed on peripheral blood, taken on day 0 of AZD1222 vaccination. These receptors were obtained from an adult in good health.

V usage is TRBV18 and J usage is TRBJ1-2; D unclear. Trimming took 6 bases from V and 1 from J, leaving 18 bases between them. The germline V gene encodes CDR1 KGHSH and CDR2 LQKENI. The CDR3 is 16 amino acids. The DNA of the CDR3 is TGTGCCAGCTCCTCTCCGAGCAGATCGTATAACTATGGCTACACCTTC. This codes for CASSSPSRSYNYGYTF.

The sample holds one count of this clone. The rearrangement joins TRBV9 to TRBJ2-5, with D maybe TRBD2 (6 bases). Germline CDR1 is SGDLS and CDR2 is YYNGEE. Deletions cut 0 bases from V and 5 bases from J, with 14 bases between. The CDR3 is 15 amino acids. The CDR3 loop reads CASSVGQGGEETQYF. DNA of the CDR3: TGTGCCAGCAGCGTAGGTCAGGGAGGAGAGGAGACCCAGTACTTC.

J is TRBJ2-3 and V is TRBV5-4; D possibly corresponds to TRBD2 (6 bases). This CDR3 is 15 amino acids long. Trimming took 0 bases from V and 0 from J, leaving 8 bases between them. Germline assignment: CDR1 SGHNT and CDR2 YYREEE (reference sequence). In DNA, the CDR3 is TGTGCCAGCAGCTTGGTCCGGGGGAGCACAGATACGCAGTATTTT. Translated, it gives CASSLVRGSTDTQYF.

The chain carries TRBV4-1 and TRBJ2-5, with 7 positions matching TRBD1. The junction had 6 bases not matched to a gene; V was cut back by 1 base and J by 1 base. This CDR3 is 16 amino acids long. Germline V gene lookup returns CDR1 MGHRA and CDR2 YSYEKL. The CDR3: CASSQGIGTAQETQYF. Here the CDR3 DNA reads TGCGCCAGCAGCCAAGGTATTGGGACAGCCCAAGAGACCCAGTACTTC.

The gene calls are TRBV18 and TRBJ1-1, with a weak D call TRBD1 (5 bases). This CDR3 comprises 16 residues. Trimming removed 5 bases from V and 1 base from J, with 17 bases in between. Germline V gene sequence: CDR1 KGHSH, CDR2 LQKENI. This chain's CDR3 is CASSSNFRVGNTEAFF. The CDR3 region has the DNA TGTGCCAGCTCATCGAACTTCAGGGTCGGGAACACTGAAGCTTTCTTT.

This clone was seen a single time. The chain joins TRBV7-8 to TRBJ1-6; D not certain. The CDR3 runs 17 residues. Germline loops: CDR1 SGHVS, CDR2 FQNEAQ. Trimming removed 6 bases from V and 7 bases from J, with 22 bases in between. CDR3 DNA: TGTGCCAGCAGGAGAGTCCCCCAACGGCGAGAAAATTCACCCCTCCACTTT. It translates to CASRRVPQRRENSPLHF.

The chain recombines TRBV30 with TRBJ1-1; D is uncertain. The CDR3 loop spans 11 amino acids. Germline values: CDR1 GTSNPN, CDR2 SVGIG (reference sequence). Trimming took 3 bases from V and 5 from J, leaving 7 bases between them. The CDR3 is CAWRLVTEAFF. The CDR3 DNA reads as TGTGCCTGGAGGTTGGTTACTGAAGCTTTCTTT.

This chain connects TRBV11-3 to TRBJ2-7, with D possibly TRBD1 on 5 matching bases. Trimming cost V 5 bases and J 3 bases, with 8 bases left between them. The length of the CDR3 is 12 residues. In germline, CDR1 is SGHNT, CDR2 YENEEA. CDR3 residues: CASSVTGYEQYF. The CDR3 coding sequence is TGTGCCAGCAGCGTCACAGGCTACGAGCAGTACTTC. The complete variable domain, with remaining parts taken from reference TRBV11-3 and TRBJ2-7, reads EAGVVQSPRYKIIEKKQPVAFWCNPISGHNTLYWYLQNLGQGPELLIRYENEEAVDDSQLPKDRFSAERLKGVDSTLKIQPAELGDSAVYLCASSVTGYEQYFGPGTRLTVT.

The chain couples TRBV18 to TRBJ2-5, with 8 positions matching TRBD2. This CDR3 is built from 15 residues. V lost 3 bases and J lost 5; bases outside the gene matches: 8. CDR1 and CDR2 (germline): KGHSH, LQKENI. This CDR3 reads CASSPTGGRRETQYF. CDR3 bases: TGTGCCAGCTCACCGACGGGCGGGAGGAGGGAGACCCAGTACTTC.

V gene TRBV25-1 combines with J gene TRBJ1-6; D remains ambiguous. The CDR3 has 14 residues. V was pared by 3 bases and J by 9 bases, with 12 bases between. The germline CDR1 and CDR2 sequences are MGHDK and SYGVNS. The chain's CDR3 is CASSDRRASSPLHF. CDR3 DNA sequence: TGTGCCAGCAGTGACAGGCGGGCGTCTTCACCCCTCCACTTT.

The CDR3 spells CASSIDRSGQPQHF. CDR3 nucleotides: TGTGCCAGTAGTATAGACAGGTCCGGTCAGCCCCAGCATTTT. The V gene is TRBV19, the J gene TRBJ1-5; D gene unclear. The CDR3 contains 14 residues. V was trimmed by 0 bases and J by 6 bases, leaving 9 bases between them. Per the germline V gene, CDR1 is LNHDA and CDR2 is SQIVND (reference sequence).

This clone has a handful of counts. CDR3 in amino acids: CASSLGAAIEAFF. The CDR3 nucleotides are TGTGCCAGCAGCTTGGGCGCCGCCATTGAAGCTTTCTTT. This chain links TRBV5-6 with TRBJ1-1; the D is unclear. V was cut by 0 bases and J by 7 bases, with 10 bases left in between. CDR3 size: 13 residues. The germline V gene encodes CDR1 SGHDT and CDR2 YYEEEE.

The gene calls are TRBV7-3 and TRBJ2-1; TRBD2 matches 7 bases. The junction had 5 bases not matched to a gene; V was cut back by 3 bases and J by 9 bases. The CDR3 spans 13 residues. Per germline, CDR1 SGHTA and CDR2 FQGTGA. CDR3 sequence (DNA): TGTGCCAGCAGCTTGACCCCGGGAGGTGAGCAGTTCTTC. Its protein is CASSLTPGGEQFF.

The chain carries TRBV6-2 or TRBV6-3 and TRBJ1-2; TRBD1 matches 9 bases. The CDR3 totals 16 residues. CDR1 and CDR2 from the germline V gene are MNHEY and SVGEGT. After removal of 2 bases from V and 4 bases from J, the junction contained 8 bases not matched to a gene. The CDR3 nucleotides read TGTGCCAGCAGTTACCAAAGGGGGACAGGGATCTATGGCTACACCTTC. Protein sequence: CASSYQRGTGIYGYTF.

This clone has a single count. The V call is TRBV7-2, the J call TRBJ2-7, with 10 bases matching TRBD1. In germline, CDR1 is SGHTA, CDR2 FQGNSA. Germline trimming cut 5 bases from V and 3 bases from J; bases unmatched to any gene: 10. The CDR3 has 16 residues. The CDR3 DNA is TGTGCCAGCAGCCAACGGACAGGGGGGTGGTTCTACGAGCAGTACTTC. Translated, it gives CASSQRTGGWFYEQYF. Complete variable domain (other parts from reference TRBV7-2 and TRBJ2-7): GAGVSQSPSNKVTEKGKDVELRCDPISGHTALYWYRQSLGQGLEFLIYFQGNSAPDKSGLPSDRFSAERTGGSVSTLTIQRTQQEDSAVYLCASSQRTGGWFYEQYFGPGTRLTVT.

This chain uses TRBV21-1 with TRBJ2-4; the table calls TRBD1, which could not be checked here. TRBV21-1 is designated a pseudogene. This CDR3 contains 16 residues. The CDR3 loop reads CASSKVSPGGRNIQYF. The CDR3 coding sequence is TGTGCCAGCAGCAAAGTAAGTCCAGGGGGAAGGAACATTCAGTACTTC.

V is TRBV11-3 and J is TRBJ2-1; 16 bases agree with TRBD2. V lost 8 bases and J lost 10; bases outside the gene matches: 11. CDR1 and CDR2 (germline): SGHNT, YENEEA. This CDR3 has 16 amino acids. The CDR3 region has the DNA TGTGCCAGCCGCCGGGGGACTAGCGGGGGGGCACAAGAGCAGTTCTTC. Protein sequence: CASRRGTSGGAQEQFF.

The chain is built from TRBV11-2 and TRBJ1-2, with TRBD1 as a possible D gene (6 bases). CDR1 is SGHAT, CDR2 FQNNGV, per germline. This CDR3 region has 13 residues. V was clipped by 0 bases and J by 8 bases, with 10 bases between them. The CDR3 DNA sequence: TGTGCCAGCAGCTTAGAGGGGGCGCGCGGCTACACCTTC. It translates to CASSLEGARGYTF.

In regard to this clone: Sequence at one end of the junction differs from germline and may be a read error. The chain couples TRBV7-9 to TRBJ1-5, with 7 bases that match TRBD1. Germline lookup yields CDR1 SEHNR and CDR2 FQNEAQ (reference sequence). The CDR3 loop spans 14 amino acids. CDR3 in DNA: TGTGCCAGCAGCCCTCGGGACAGCAAACAGCCCCAGCATTTT. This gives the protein CASSPRDSKQPQHF.

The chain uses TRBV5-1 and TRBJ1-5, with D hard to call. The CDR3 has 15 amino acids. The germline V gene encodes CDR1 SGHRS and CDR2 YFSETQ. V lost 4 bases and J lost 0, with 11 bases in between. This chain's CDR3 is CASSPASGSNQPQHF. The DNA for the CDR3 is TGCGCCAGCAGCCCCGCATCGGGTAGCAATCAGCCCCAGCATTTT.

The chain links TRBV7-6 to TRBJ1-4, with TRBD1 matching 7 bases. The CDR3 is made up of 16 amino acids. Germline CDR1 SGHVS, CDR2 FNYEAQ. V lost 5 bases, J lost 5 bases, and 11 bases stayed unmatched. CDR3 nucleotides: TGTGCCAGCAGCGCGTTGGGAGGGGGCGCAAATGAAAAACTGTTTTTT. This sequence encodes CASSALGGGANEKLFF.

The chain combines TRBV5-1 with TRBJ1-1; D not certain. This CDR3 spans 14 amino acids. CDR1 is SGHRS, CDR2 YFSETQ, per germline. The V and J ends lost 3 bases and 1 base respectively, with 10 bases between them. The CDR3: CASSSPVGNTEAFF. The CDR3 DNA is TGCGCCAGCAGCTCCCCTGTGGGGAACACTGAAGCTTTCTTT.

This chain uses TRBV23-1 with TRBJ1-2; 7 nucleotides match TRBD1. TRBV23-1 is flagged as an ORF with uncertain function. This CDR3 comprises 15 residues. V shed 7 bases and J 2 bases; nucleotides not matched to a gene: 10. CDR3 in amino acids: CASTTGQEGNYGYTF. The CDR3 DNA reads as TGCGCCAGCACGACAGGGCAGGAAGGGAACTATGGCTACACCTTC.

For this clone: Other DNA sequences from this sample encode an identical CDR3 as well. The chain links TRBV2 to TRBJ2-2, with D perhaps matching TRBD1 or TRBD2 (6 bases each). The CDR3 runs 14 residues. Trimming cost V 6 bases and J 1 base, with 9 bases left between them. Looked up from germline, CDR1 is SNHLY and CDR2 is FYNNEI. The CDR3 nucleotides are TGTGCCAGCAGCAGGGGACTGAACACCGGGGAGCTGTTTTTT. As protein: CASSRGLNTGELFF.

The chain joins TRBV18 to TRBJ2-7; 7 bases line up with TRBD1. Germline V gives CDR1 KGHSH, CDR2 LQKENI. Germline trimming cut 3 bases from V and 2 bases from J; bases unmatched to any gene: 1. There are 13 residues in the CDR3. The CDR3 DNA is TGTGCCAGCTCACCCCAGGGGGCCTACGAGCAGTACTTC. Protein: CASSPQGAYEQYF. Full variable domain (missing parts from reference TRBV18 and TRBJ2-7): NAGVMQNPRHLVRRRGQEARLRCSPMKGHSHVYWYRQLPEEGLKFMVYLQKENIIDESGMPKERFSAEFPKEGPSILRIQQVVRGDSAAYFCASSPQGAYEQYFGPGTRLTVT.

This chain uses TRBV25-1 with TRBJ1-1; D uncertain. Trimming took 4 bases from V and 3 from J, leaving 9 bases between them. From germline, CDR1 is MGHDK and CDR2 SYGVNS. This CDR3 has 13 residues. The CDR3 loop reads CASSAGSDTEAFF. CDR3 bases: TGTGCCAGCAGTGCGGGGAGTGACACTGAAGCTTTCTTT.

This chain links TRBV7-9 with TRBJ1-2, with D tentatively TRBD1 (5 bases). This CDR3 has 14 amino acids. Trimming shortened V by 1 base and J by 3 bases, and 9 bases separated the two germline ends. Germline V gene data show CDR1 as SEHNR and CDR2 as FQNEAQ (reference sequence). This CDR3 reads CASSLGIGDYGYTF. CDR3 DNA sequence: TGTGCCAGCAGCTTAGGGATAGGGGACTATGGCTACACCTTC. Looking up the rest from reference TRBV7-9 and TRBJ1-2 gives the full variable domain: DTGVSQNPRHKITKRGQNVTFRCDPISEHNRLYWYRQTLGQGPEFLTYFQNEAQLEKSRLLSDRFSAERPKGSFSTLEIQRTEQGDSAMYLCASSLGIGDYGYTFGSGTRLTVV.

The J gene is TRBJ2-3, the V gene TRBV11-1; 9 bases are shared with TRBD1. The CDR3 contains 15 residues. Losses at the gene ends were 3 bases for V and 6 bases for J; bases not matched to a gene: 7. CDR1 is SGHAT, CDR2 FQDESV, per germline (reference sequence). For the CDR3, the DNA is TGTGCCAGCAGCTTGGGACAGGGAATGGGTGATACGCAGTATTTT. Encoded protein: CASSLGQGMGDTQYF.

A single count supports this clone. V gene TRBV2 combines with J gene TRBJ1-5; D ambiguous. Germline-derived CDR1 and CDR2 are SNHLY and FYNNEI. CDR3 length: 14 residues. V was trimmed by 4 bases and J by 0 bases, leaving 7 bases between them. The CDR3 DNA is TGTGCCAGCAGTGGGCAGCATAGCAATCAGCCCCAGCATTTT. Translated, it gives CASSGQHSNQPQHF.

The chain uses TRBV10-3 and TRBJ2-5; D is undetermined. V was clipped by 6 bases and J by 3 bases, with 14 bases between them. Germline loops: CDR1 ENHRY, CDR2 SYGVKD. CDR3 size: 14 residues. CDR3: CAIRIPGPKETQYF. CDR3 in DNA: TGTGCCATCAGGATTCCCGGGCCCAAAGAGACCCAGTACTTC.

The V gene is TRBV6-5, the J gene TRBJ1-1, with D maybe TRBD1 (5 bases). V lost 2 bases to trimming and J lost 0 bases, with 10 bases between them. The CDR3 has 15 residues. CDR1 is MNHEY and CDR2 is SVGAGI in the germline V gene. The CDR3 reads CASSYLPGLNTEAFF. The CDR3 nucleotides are TGTGCCAGCAGTTACCTGCCAGGGCTGAACACTGAAGCTTTCTTT.

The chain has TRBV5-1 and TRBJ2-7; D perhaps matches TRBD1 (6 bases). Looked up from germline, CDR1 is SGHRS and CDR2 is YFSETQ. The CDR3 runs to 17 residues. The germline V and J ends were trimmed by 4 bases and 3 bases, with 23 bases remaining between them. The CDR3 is CASSPVGITGLGYEQYF. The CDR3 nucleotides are TGCGCCAGCAGCCCCGTCGGGATTACAGGGTTGGGCTACGAGCAGTACTTC.